One and the same sample provided the 10 T cell receptor beta chains below, sequenced in a study of blood T cell repertoires in COVID-19. Using immunoSEQ multiplex PCR, the repertoire was profiled, and TCRdb retains in-frame clones only, with some absent. The table has about 150,000 clones, around 73% seen once; the top ten hold 9.5% to 12%. Input material: peripheral blood. Receptor source: a man aged 60 to 75 who had recovered from COVID-19.

The V and J genes are TRBV19 and TRBJ2-1, with 12 nucleotides matching TRBD2. This CDR3 contains 17 residues. Looked up from germline, CDR1 is LNHDA and CDR2 is SQIVND (reference sequence). V was pared by 2 bases and J by 8 bases, with 10 bases of the junction left unmatched. As DNA, the CDR3 is TGTGCCAGTAGTATACTTCGGACTAGCGGGAATCGCGATGAGCAGTTCTTC. Protein sequence: CASSILRTSGNRDEQFF.

The V call is TRBV6-5, the J call TRBJ1-5; D not resolved. V lost 6 bases to trimming and J lost 5 bases, with 17 bases between them. The length of the CDR3 is 15 residues. In germline, CDR1 is MNHEY, CDR2 SVGAGI. CDR3 loop: CASSATPRGDQPQHF. CDR3 bases: TGTGCCAGCAGCGCAACTCCAAGAGGCGATCAGCCCCAGCATTTT.

The rearrangement links TRBV5-4 to TRBJ1-4; D perhaps matches TRBD1 (6 bases). This CDR3 spans 14 amino acids. Trimming shortened V by 4 bases and J by 1 base, and 8 bases separated the two germline ends. The germline V gene has CDR1 SGHNT and CDR2 YYREEE (reference sequence). The CDR3 spells CASSLGGTNEKLFF. Here the CDR3 DNA reads TGTGCCAGCAGCCTAGGGGGAACTAATGAAAAACTGTTTTTT.

This clone was seen many times. The V call is TRBV30, the J call TRBJ2-5; D uncertain. Per the germline V gene, CDR1 is GTSNPN and CDR2 is SVGIG (reference sequence). The CDR3 sequence is 13 residues long. The V end lost 0 bases, the J end lost 5 bases, and 10 bases lay between the germline ends. This chain's CDR3 is CAWSVRIRETQYF. The CDR3 DNA follows: TGTGCCTGGAGTGTACGCATTCGGGAGACCCAGTACTTC. The entire variable domain, with the rest obtained from reference TRBV30 and TRBJ2-5, is as follows: SQTIHQWPATLVQPVGSPLSLECTVEGTSNPNLYWYRQAAGRGLQLLFYSVGIGQISSEVPQNLSASRPQDRQFILSSKKLLLSDSGFYLCAWSVRIRETQYFGPGTRLLVL.

The chain carries TRBV4-2 and TRBJ2-1; 7 bases are shared with TRBD1. V was pared by 1 base and J by 8 bases, with 14 bases of the junction left unmatched. This CDR3 spans 17 amino acids. Germline lookup yields CDR1 LGHNA and CDR2 YNFKEQ. The CDR3 DNA sequence: TGTGCCAGCAGCCAAGGGGGCCAGGGGGTGGATTGGGATGAGCAGTTCTTC. Translation: CASSQGGQGVDWDEQFF.

The rearrangement links TRBV7-2 to TRBJ1-2; 8 bases align to TRBD1. CDR3 length: 13 residues. Germline CDR1 and CDR2: SGHTA and FQGNSA. Trimming cost V 5 bases and J 6 bases; bases outside gene matches: 5. The CDR3 loop reads CASSPDRGHGYTF. The CDR3, as DNA: TGTGCCAGCAGCCCCGACAGGGGCCATGGCTACACCTTC.

The chain couples TRBV5-4 to TRBJ2-5; 7 positions agree with TRBD2. This CDR3 comprises 15 residues. V lost 1 base to trimming and J lost 2 bases; unmatched junction nucleotides: 5. Germline CDR1 is SGHNT and CDR2 is YYREEE (reference sequence). The CDR3 sequence: CASSLLGTKQETQYF. The CDR3 DNA reads as TGTGCCAGCAGCTTGCTAGGGACTAAGCAAGAGACCCAGTACTTC.

The CDR3 region is CASSQEAGTIMNTEAFF. CDR3 nucleotide sequence: TGTGCCAGCAGCCAAGAAGCAGGGACAATCATGAACACTGAAGCTTTCTTT. The genes are TRBV4-2 and TRBJ1-1; possibly TRBD1 for D (6 bases). Per germline, CDR1 LGHNA and CDR2 YNFKEQ. Trimming shortened V by 0 bases and J by 0 bases, and 14 bases separated the two germline ends. This CDR3 has 17 amino acids.

This sequence joins TRBV28 and TRBJ2-3; 10 bases line up with TRBD2. Unmatched junction bases numbered 12, after V lost 2 bases and J lost 4 bases. CDR1 is MDHEN and CDR2 is SYDVKM in the germline V gene. The CDR3 consists of 18 residues. The CDR3 spells CASSLKVLLAGRADTQYF. For the CDR3, the DNA is TGTGCCAGCAGTTTAAAGGTTTTACTAGCGGGACGGGCAGATACGCAGTATTTT.

V is TRBV6-1 and J is TRBJ2-2, with 8 bases aligning to TRBD2. The CDR3 length is 16 residues. V shed 4 bases, J shed 5 bases, and the junction held 9 bases outside the gene matches. CDR1 is MNHNS, CDR2 SASEGT, per germline. The CDR3 nucleotides read TGTGCCAGCAGTGGCAAGCCTGCGGGAGGAACCGGGGAGCTGTTTTTT. Residues: CASSGKPAGGTGELFF.